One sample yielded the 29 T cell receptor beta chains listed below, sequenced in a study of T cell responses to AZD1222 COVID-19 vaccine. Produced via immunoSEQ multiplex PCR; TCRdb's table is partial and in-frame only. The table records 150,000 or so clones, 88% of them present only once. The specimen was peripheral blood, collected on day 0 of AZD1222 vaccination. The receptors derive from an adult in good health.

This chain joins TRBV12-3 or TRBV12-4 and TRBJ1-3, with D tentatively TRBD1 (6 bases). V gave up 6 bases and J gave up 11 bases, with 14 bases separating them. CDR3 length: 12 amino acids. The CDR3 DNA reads TGTGCCAGCAGGGCTCCGGGACAATCCATATATTTT. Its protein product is CASRAPGQSIYF.

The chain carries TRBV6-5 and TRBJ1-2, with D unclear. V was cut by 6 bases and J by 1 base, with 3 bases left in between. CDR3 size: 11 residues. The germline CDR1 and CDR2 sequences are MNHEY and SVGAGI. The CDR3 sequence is CASRDNYGYTF. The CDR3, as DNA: TGTGCCAGCAGGGATAACTATGGCTACACCTTC.

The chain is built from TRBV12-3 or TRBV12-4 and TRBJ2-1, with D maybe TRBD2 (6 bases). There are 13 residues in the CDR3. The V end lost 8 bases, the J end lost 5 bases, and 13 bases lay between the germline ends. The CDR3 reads CASRGGMNNEQFF. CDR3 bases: TGTGCCAGCCGGGGAGGCATGAACAATGAGCAGTTCTTC.

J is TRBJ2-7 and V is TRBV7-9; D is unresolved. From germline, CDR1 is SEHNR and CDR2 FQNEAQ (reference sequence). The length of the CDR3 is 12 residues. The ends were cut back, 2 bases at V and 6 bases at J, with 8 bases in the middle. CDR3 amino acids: CASSLSPLEQYF. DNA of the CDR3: TGTGCCAGCAGCTTAAGTCCCCTCGAGCAGTACTTC.

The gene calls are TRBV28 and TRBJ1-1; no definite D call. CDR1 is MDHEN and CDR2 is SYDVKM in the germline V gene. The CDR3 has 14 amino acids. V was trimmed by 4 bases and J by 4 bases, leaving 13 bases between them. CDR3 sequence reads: CASSSSATFTEAFF. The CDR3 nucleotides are TGTGCCAGCAGTTCCTCTGCGACCTTCACTGAAGCTTTCTTT.

The CDR3 bases are TGTGCCAGCAGTAGAGGCAGCGGGGGGGCACACAATGAGCAGTTCTTC. It translates to CASSRGSGGAHNEQFF. The rearrangement links TRBV2 to TRBJ2-1; the match to TRBD2 covers 10 bases. V was clipped by 5 bases and J by 5 bases; unmatched bases: 9. Germline CDR1 and CDR2: SNHLY and FYNNEI. This CDR3 has 16 amino acids.

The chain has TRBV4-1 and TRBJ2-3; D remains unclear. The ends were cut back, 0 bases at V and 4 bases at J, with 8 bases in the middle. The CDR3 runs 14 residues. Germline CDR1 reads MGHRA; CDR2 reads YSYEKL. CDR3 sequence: CASSQDVTPDTQYF. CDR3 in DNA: TGCGCCAGCAGCCAAGACGTAACACCAGATACGCAGTATTTT.

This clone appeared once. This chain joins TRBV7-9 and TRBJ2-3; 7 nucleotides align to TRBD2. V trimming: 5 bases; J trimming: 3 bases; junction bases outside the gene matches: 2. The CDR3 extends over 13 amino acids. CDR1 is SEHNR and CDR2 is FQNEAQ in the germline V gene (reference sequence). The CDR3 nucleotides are TGTGCCAGCAGCGGCGGGGGAACAGATACGCAGTATTTT. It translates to CASSGGGTDTQYF.

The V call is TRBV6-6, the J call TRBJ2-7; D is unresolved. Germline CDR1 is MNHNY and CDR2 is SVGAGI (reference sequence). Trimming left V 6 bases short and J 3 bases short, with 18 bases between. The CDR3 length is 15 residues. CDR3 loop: CASRSSSSGRYEQYF. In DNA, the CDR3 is TGTGCCAGCAGGTCCTCCTCGTCCGGACGCTACGAGCAGTACTTC.

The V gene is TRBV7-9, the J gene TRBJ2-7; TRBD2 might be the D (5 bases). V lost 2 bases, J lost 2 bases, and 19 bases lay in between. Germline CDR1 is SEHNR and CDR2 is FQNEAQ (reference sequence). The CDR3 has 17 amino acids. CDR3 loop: CASSLNPSPGSAYEQYF. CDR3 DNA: TGTGCCAGCAGCTTAAACCCCTCTCCGGGGAGCGCCTACGAGCAGTACTTC.

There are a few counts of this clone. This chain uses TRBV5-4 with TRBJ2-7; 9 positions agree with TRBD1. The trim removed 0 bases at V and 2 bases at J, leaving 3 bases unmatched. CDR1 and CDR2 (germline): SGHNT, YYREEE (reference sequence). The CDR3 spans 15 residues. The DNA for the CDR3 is TGTGCCAGCAGCTTGGGGGACAGGGCCACCTACGAGCAGTACTTC. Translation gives CASSLGDRATYEQYF.

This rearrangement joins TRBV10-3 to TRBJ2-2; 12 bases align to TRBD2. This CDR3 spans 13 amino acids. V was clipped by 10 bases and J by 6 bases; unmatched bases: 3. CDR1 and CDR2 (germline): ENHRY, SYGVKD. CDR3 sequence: CATRLAGAGELFF. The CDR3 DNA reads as TGTGCCACCAGACTAGCGGGGGCCGGGGAGCTGTTTTTT.

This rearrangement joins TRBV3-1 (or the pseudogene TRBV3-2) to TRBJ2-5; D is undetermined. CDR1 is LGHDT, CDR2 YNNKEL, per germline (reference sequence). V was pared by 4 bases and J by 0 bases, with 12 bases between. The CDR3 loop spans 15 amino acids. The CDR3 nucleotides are TGTGCCAGCAGCCTTCAGACGGCTTACCAAGAGACCCAGTACTTC. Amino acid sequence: CASSLQTAYQETQYF.

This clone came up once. The CDR3 coding sequence is TGTGCCAGCTCACAGGGGATGAACACTGAAGCTTTCTTT. Residues: CASSQGMNTEAFF. The J gene is TRBJ1-1, the V gene TRBV18, with D possibly being TRBD1 (5 bases). Deletions cut 4 bases from V and 0 bases from J, with 6 bases between. Germline CDR1 reads KGHSH; CDR2 reads LQKENI. The CDR3 consists of 13 residues.

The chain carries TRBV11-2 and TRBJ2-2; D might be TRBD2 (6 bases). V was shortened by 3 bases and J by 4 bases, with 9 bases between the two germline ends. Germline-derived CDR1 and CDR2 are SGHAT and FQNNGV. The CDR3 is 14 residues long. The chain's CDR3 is CASSLGGGTGELFF. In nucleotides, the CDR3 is TGTGCCAGCAGCTTGGGAGGCGGCACCGGGGAGCTGTTTTTT.

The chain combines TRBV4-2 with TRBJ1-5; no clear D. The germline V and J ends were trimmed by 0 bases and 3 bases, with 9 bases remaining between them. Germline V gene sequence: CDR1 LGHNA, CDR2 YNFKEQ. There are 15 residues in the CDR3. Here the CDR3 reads CASSQDSDSNQPQHF. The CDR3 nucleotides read TGTGCCAGCAGCCAAGACTCGGACTCCAATCAGCCCCAGCATTTT.

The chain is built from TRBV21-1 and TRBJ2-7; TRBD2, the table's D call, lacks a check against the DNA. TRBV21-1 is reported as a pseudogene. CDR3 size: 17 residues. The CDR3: CASSKVPAGIDYYEQYF. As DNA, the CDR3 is TGTGCCAGCAGCAAAGTGCCAGCCGGGATTGACTACTACGAGCAGTACTTC.

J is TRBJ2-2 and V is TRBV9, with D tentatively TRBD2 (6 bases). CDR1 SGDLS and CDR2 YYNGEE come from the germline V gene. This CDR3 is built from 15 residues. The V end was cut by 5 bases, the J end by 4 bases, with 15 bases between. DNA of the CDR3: TGTGCCAGCAGTCCAGACCGGACTACCACCGGGGAGCTGTTTTTT. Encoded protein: CASSPDRTTTGELFF. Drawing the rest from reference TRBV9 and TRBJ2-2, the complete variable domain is DSGVTQTPKHLITATGQRVTLRCSPRSGDLSVYWYQQSLDQGLQFLIQYYNGEERAKGNILERFSAQQFPDLHSELNLSSLELGDSALYFCASSPDRTTTGELFFGEGSRLTVL.

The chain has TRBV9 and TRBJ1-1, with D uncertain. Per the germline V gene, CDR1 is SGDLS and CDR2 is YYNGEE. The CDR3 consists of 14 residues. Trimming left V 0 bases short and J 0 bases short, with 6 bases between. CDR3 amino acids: CASSVDGMNTEAFF. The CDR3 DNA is TGTGCCAGCAGCGTAGACGGGATGAACACTGAAGCTTTCTTT. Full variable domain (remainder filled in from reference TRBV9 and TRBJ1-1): DSGVTQTPKHLITATGQRVTLRCSPRSGDLSVYWYQQSLDQGLQFLIQYYNGEERAKGNILERFSAQQFPDLHSELNLSSLELGDSALYFCASSVDGMNTEAFFGQGTRLTVV.

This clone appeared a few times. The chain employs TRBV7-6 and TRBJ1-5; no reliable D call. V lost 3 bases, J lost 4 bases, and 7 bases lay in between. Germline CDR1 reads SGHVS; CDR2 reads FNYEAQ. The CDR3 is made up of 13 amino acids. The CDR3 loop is CASSLSENQPQHF. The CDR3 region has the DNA TGTGCCAGCAGCTTGTCCGAGAATCAGCCCCAGCATTTT.

DNA for the CDR3: TGTGCCAGCAGCCCCCTCGGTAGGGGGCCTCCCTACGAGCAGTACTTC. Protein sequence: CASSPLGRGPPYEQYF. The chain combines TRBV6-2 or TRBV6-3 with TRBJ2-7, with 7 bases that match TRBD1. Germline V gene lookup returns CDR1 MNHEY and CDR2 SVGEGT. The V and J ends lost 6 bases and 2 bases, in that order; junction bases with no gene match: 13. The CDR3 has 16 residues.

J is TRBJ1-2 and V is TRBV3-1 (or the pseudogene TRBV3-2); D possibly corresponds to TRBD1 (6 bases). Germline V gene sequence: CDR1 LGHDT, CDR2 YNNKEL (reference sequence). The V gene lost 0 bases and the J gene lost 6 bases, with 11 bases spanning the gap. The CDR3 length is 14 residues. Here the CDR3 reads CASSQDHRENGYTF. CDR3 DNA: TGTGCCAGCAGCCAAGATCACAGGGAGAATGGCTACACCTTC.

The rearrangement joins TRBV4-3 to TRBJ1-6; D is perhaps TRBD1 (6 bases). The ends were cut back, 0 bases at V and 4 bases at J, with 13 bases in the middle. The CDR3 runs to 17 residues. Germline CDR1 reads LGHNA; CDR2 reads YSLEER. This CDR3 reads CASSQEGGRGYNSPLHF. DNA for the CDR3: TGCGCCAGCAGCCAAGAAGGGGGTAGAGGGTATAATTCACCCCTCCACTTT.

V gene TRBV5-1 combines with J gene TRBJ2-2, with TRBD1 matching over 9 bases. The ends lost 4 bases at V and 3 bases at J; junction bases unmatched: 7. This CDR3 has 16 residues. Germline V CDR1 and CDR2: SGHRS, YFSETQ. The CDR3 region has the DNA TGCGCCAGCAGCCCATCCGGGACAGGGTACACCGGGGAGCTGTTTTTT. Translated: CASSPSGTGYTGELFF.

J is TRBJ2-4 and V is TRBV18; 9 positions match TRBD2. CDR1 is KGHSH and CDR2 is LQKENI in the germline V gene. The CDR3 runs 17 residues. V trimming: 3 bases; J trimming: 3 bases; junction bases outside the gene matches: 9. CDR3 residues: CASSPLEQRGDKNIQYF. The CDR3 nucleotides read TGTGCCAGCTCACCTCTCGAGCAGCGGGGGGACAAAAACATTCAGTACTTC.

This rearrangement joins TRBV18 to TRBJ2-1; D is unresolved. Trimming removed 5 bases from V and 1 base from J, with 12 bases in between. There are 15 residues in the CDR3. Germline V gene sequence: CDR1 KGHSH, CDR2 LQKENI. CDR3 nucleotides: TGTGCCAGCTCATCCCGGTCCGAGTCCTACAATGAGCAGTTCTTC. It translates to CASSSRSESYNEQFF.

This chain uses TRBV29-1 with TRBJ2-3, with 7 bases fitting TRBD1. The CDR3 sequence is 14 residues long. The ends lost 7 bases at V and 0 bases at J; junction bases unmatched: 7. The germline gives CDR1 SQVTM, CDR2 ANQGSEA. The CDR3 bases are TGCAGCGCGACCGGGACAGTGAGCACAGATACGCAGTATTTT. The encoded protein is CSATGTVSTDTQYF.

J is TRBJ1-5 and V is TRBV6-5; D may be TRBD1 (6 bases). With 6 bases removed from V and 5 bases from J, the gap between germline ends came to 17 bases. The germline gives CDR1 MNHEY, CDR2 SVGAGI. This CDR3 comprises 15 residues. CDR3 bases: TGTGCCAGCAGACCGATGGGGGGGGCTTATCAGCCCCAGCATTTT. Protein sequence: CASRPMGGAYQPQHF.

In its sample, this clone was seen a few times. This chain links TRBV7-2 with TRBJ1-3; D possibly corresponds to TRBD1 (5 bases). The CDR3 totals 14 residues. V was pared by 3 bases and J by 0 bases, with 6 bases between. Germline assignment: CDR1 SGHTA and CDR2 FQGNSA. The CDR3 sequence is CASSFGASGNTIYF. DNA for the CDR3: TGTGCCAGCAGCTTCGGGGCCTCTGGAAACACCATATATTTT. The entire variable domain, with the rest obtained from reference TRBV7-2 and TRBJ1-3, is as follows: GAGVSQSPSNKVTEKGKDVELRCDPISGHTALYWYRQSLGQGLEFLIYFQGNSAPDKSGLPSDRFSAERTGGSVSTLTIQRTQQEDSAVYLCASSFGASGNTIYFGEGSWLTVV.